A selection of T cell receptor beta chains follows, all from one sample in a study of shared clonotypes between healthy human individuals. Method: immunoSEQ multiplex PCR; TCRdb's copy keeps in-frame clones and lacks some. The sample carries roughly 500,000 clones, about four fifths recorded once. Input material: PBMCs. The receptors shown here come from a middle-aged woman in good health. Some clones in this sample may be carry-over from other donors' samples. CDR3s include the opening cysteine and the closing phenylalanine or tryptophan.

v_gene,CDR3aa
TRBV27,CASNWGPITQYF
TRBV7-6,CASSLNREKLFF
TRBV30,CAWSGGLAGVVDTQYF
TRBV4-1,CASSQDKLNTEAFF
TRBV7-8,CASSLRALIDEQYF
TRBV27,CASSLRSGGAYGYTF
TRBV30,CAWSVLEQNQPQHF
TRBV10-2,CATLPGRSTDTQYF
TRBV6-1,CASSEFMNTEAFF
TRBV7-9,CASSLGSADTGELFF
TRBV30,CAWRDSRSLDYTDTQYF
TRBV28,CASSAWNTEAFF
TRBV18,CASPPAGDGTGELFF
TRBV30,CAWSLAGTGVRNEQFF
TRBV5-1,CASSPGLAVNTYEQYF
TRBV5-1,CASSSGTGAGETQYF
TRBV4-2,CASSQEAGGGETQYF
TRBV7-9,CASSLAQGVHEQYF
TRBV27,CASRYRDGELFF
TRBV27,CASSLYGTGGYTF
TRBV19,CASSPGTGSNQPQHF
TRBV7-2,CASSSRGAVAISSYNEQFF
TRBV6-5,CASSYTRTEGSTEAFF
TRBV5-1,CASSLGSSGNTIYF
TRBV6-1,CASSERVAGSTDTQYF
TRBV2,CASSEPGQGMRSISYEQYF
TRBV4-2,CASSQGSWSGELFF
TRBV5-4,CASSSPRRSPEQFF
TRBV6-5,CASRAGTSTDTQYF
TRBV7-8,CASSLRRDNQPQHF
TRBV5-6,CASSFPGSYEQYF
TRBV7-2,CASSRRGEQFF
TRBV30,CAWRRAINEQFF
TRBV18,CASSPRDSYNEQFF
TRBV5-1,CASSPTGTSGSWDEQFF
TRBV7-9,CASSPRSSTNEKLFF
TRBV7-9,CASNEQGQETQYF
TRBV6-6,CASSYDRGRNTIYF
TRBV6-5,CASSSAGAAGYNEQFF
TRBV12-5,CASAQRVGPDTGELFF
TRBV6-5,CASSRAFGGFYGYTF
TRBV15,CATSSLGGGNQPQHF
TRBV2,CASSEGSASYEQYF
TRBV10-3,CAISERGSGLPYEQYF
TRBV11-1,CASSRRDSYNEQFF
TRBV29-1,CSVEVPGRHTEAFF